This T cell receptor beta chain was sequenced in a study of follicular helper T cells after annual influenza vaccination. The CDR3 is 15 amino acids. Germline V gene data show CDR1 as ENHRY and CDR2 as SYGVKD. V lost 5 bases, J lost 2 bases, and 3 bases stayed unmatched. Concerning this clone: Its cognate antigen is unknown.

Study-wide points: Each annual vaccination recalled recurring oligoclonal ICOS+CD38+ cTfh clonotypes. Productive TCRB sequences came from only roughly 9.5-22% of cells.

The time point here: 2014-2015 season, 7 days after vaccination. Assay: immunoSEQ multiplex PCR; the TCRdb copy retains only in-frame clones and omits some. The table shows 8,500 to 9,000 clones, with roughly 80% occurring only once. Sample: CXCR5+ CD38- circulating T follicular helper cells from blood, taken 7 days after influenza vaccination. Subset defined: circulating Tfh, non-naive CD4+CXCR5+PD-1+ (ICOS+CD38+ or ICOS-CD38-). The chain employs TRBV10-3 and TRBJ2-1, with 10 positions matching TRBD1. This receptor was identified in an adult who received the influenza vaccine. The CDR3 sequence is CAISKDRGAYNEQFF. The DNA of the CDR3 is TGTGCCATCAGTAAGGACAGGGGGGCCTACAATGAGCAGTTCTTC.